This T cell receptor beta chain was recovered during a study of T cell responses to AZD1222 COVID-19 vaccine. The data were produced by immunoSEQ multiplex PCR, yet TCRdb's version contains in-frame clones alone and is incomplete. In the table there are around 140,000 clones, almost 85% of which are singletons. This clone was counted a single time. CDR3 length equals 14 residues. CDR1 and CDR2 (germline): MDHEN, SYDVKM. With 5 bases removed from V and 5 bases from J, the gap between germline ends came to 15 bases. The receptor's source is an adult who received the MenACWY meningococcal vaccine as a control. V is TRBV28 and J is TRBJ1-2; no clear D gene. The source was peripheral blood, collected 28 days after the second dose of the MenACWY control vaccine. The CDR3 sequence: CASSLQHGRYGYTF. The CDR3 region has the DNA TGTGCCAGCAGTCTCCAACATGGGCGGTATGGCTACACCTTC.